This entry features one T cell receptor (beta chain) sequence. Original methodology: Researchers report that nucleated cell counts were estimated from reference gene primer amplification. TCRdb's table, derived via immunoSEQ multiplex PCR, lists solely in-frame clones and lacks some. That table furnishes V, J and clone size, whereas the DNA furnished D and trimming. The sample holds 200,000 or so clones, 88% seen once. CDR1 and CDR2 from the germline V gene are MDHEN and SYDVKM. There are 16 residues in the CDR3. J was trimmed by 8 bases and V by 7 bases; bases with no gene match: 12. The sample comes from a study of blood T cell repertoires in COVID-19. Study context: Sources were T cells, B-cell-depleted T cells, or PBMCs; the material itself was cDNA or gDNA.

The sequenced sample was PBMCs or T cells enriched from blood (not recorded which). The sequence came from a woman under 40 who had recovered from COVID-19. The chain is built from TRBV28 and TRBJ2-1, with 12 bases aligning to TRBD1. Here the CDR3 reads CASTPTGTGGKDEQFF. The CDR3, as DNA: TGTGCCAGCACCCCAACCGGGACAGGGGGCAAGGATGAGCAGTTCTTC.